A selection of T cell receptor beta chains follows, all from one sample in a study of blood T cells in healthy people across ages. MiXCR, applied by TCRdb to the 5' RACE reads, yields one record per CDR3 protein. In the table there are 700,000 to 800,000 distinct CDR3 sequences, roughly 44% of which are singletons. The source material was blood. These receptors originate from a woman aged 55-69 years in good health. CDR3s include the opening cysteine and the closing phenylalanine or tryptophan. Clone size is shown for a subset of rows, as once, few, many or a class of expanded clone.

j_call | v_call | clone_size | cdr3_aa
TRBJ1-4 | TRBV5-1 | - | CASSLEDRAEKLFF
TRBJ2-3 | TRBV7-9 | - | CASSLVLAGGNTDTQYF
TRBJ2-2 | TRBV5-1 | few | CASRRTTNTGELFF
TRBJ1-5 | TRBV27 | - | CASSSIDQPQHF
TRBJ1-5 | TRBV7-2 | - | CASSLVGGGVNQPQHF
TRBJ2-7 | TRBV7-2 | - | CAGSSSGSYEQYF
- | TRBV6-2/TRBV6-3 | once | CASSYSNGPPRNEQYF
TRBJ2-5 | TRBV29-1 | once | CSRRDGNNEQYF
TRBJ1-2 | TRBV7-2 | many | CASSLAGTEDGYTF
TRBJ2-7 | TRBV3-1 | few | CASSQVVAAASYEQYF
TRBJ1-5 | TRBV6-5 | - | CASNSGTGGHQPQHF
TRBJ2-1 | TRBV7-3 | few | CASSAVLAGGAQQFF